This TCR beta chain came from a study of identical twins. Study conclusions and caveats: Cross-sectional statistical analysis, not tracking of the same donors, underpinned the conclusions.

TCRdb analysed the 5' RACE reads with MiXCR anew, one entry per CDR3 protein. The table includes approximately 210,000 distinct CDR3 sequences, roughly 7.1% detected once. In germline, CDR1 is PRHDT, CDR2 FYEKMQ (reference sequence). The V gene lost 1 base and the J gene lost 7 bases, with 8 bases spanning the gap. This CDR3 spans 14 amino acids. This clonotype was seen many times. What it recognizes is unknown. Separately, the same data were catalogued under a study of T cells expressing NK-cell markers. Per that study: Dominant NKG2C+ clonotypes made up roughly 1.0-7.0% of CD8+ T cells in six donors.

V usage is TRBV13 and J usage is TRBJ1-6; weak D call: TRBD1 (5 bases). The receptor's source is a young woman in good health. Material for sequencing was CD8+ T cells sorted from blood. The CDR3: CASSLAGINSPLHF. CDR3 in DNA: TGTGCCAGCAGCTTAGCAGGGATCAATTCACCCCTCCACTTT.